The present T cell receptor beta chain was sequenced within a study of tumor and adjacent non-tumor tissue in lung cancer. Study conclusions and caveats: Top 100 clones took a larger repertoire share in normal lung.

The template was RNA from unsorted bulk tissue. Chemotherapy-naive patients with new lung cancer underwent thoracic surgery in China, August–November 2014. Three rounds of nested PCR, following a modified ARM-PCR protocol, produced the TCRbeta library. TCRdb called the multiplex PCR reads again in MiXCR, with one record for every CDR3 protein. The sample includes approximately 120,000 distinct CDR3 sequences, approximately 71% seen only once; the top ten take around 37%. The CDR3 is made up of 12 amino acids. Germline CDR1 is DFQATT and CDR2 is SNEGSKA (reference sequence). Points on this clonotype: Its antigen remains unknown. This may stem from a read error, because a much larger clone lies one nucleotide away.

The chain uses TRBV20-1 and TRBJ1-1; D is ambiguous. This clonotype was sampled from a woman aged 55 to 70 with non-small cell lung cancer. Sequencing was performed on lung tumor tissue. The CDR3: CSARGQNTETFF. CDR3 nucleotide sequence: TGCAGTGCTAGAGGGCAGAACACTGAAACTTTCTTT.